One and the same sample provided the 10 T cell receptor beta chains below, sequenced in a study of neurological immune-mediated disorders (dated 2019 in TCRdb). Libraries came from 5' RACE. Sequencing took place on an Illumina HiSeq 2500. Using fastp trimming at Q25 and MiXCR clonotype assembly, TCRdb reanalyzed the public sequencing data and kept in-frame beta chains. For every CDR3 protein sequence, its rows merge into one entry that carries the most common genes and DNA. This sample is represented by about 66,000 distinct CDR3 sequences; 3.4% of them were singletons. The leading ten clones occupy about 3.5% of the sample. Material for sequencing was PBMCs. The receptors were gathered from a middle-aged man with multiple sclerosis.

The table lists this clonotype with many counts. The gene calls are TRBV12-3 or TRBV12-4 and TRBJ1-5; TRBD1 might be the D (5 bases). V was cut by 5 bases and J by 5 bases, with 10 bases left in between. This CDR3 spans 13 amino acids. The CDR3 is CASSLGGDQPQHF. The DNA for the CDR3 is TGTGCCAGCAGTCTCGGGGGTGATCAGCCCCAGCATTTT.

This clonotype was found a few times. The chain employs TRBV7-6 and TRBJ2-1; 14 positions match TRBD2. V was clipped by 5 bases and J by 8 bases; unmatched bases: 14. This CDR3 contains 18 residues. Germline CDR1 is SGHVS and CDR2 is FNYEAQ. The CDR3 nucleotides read TGTGCCAGCAGCCTTAAACCTCCGGGACTAGCGGGAGCGTATGAGCAGTTCTTC. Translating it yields CASSLKPPGLAGAYEQFF.

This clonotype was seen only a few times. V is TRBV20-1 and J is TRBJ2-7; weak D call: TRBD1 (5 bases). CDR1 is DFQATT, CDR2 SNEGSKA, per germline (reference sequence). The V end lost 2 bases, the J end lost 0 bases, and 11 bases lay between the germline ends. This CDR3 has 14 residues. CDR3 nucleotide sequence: TGCAGTGCTAGACCCGAGACAGTCTCCTACGAGCAGTACTTC. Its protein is CSARPETVSYEQYF.

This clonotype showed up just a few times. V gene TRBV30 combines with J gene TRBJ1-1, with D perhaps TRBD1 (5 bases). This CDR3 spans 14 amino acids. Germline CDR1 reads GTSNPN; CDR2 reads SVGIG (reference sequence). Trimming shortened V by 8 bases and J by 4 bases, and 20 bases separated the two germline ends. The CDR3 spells CARVGAGMVTEAFF. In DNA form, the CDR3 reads TGTGCCCGAGTTGGGGCAGGGATGGTCACTGAAGCTTTCTTT.

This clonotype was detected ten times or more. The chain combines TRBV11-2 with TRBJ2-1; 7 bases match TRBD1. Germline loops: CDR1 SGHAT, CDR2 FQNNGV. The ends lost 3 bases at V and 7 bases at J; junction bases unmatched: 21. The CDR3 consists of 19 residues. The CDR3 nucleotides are TGTGCCAGCAGCTTGGGACACCTAAGACAGGGTACAATGAAGAATGAGCAGTTCTTC. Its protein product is CASSLGHLRQGTMKNEQFF.

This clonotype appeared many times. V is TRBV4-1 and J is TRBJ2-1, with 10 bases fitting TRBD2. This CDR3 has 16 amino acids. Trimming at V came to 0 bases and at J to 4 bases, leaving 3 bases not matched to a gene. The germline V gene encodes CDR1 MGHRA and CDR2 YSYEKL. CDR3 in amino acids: CASSQDSSGGYNEQFF. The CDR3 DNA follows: TGCGCCAGCAGCCAAGATAGTAGCGGGGGGTACAATGAGCAGTTCTTC.

CDR3 amino acids: CSAYDSPETQYF. The CDR3 region has the DNA TGCAGTGCCTATGACTCCCCGGAGACCCAGTACTTC. The rearrangement links TRBV20-1 to TRBJ2-5; D not resolved. Trimming left V 6 bases short and J 5 bases short, with 13 bases between. Germline V gene sequence: CDR1 DFQATT, CDR2 SNEGSKA (reference sequence). The CDR3 consists of 12 residues.

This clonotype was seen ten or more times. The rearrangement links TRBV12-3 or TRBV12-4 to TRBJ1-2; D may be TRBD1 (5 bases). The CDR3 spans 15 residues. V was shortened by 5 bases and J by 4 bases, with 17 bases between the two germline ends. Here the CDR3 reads CASSPGLTTFYGYTF. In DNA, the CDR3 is TGTGCCAGCAGTCCGGGACTGACTACATTCTATGGCTACACCTTC.

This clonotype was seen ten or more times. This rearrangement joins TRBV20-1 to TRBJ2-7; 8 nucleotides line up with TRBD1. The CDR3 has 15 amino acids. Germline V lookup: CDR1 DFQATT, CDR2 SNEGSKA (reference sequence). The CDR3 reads CSTRPGQGINGEQYF. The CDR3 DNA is TGCAGCACTAGGCCTGGACAGGGTATAAATGGCGAGCAGTACTTC.

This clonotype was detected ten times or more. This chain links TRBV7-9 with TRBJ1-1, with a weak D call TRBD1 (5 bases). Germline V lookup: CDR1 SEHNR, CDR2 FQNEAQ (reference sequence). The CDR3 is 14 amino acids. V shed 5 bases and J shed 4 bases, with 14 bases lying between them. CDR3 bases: TGTGCCAGCAGCCATCTTGGGGGAGGCACTGAAGCTTTCTTT. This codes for CASSHLGGGTEAFF.